This T cell receptor beta chain came from a study of graft-versus-host responses after intestinal transplantation. TCRdb's copy holds only in-frame clones and misses some; the assay was immunoSEQ multiplex PCR. Here the sample spans fewer than 120,000 clones, 93% being singletons. Regarding this clone: What it binds is unknown.

CDR1 is SGHRS and CDR2 is YFSETQ in the germline V gene. The CDR3 is made up of 13 amino acids. Trimming stripped 6 bases from V and 3 bases from J, with 13 bases between. The source was unstimulated CD8+ T cells sorted from spleen or lymph node cells, collected before intestinal transplant. This rearrangement joins TRBV5-1 to TRBJ2-7; D gene ambiguous. This TCR was recovered from a human donor who received an intestinal transplant. The CDR3 DNA follows: TGCGCCAGCACCGGTTTGAACGACTACGAGCAGTACTTC. It yields the protein CASTGLNDYEQYF.